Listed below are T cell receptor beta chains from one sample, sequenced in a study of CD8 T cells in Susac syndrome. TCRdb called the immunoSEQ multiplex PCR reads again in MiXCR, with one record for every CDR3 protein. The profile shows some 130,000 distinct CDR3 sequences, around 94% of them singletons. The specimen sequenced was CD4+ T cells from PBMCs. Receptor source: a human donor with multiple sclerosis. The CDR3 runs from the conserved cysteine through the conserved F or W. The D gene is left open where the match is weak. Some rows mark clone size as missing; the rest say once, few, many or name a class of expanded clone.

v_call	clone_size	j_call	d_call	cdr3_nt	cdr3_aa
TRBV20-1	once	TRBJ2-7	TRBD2	TGCAGTGCTAGAGTCGTTGGACTAGCGGAGCACGAGCAGTACTTC	CSARVVGLAEHEQYF
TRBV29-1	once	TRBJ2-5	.	TGCAGCATCGGAGGGGTAGGGACGAGTGGAGGAGAGACCCAGTACTTC	CSIGGVGTSGGETQYF
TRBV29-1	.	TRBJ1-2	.	TGCAGCTTTGTAGGGGTCCGTAACTATGGCTACACCTTC	CSFVGVRNYGYTF
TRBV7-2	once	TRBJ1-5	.	TGTGCCAGCAGCCCTCACAGGGAACAGCCCCAGCATTTT	CASSPHREQPQHF
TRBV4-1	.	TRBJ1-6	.	TGCGCCAGCAGCCCCCAACGGAGGGTAACCCAAAATTCACCCCTCCACTTT	CASSPQRRVTQNSPLHF
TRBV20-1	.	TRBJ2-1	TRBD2	TGCAGTGCCGACACTAGCGTTTGGGACAATGAGCAGTTCTTC	CSADTSVWDNEQFF
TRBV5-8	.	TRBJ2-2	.	TGTGCCAGCAGCTTGGGCCAGGGATTCACCGGGGAGCTGTTTTTT	CASSLGQGFTGELFF
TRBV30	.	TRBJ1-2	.	TGTGCCTGGAGTGTCGGTAGGGGTGGCGGCTACACCTTC	CAWSVGRGGGYTF
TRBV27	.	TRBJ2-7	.	TGTGCCAGCAAAAGAATGGGGACAACATCCTACGAGCAGTACTTC	CASKRMGTTSYEQYF
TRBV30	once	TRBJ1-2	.	TGTGCCTGGAGTGTAATTCTCGGGGTGAACTATGGCTACACCTTC	CAWSVILGVNYGYTF
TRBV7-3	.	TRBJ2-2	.	TGTGCCAGCAGCCCTAGTGGTGTGAACACCGGGGAGCTGTTTTTT	CASSPSGVNTGELFF
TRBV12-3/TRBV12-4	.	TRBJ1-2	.	TGTGCCAGCAGCCTCAAGGGGTCAACCTTC	CASSLKGSTF
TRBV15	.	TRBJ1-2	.	TGTGCCACCAGCGGTCCTCGGGGAGGGTCTAACTATGGCTACACCTTC	CATSGPRGGSNYGYTF
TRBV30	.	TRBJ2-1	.	TGTGCCTGGAGTGGAATCGAGCAGTTCTTC	CAWSGIEQFF
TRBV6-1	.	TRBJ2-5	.	TGTGCCAGCAGTCCGGGCCAGACGATCAAGAGAACCCAGTACTTC	CASSPGQTIKRTQYF
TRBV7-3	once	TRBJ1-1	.	TGTGCCAGCAGCTTGGGAGGCCCGAACACTGAAGCTTTCTTT	CASSLGGPNTEAFF
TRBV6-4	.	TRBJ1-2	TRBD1	TGTGCCAGCAGACCTTTCTTCGAACAGGGGGTCGGCTATGGCTACACCTTC	CASRPFFEQGVGYGYTF
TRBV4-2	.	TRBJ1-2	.	TGTGCCAGCAGCCAAGATCTGGCCAGGGAGTCTATCTATGGCTACACCTTC	CASSQDLARESIYGYTF
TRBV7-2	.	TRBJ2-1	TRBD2	TGTGCCAGCAGCTTAGGTAGCGGGTTGTACAATGAGCAGTTCTTC	CASSLGSGLYNEQFF
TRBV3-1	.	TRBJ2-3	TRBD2	TGTGCCAGCAGCCAAAGCCTGACTAGCGGGCGCACAGATACGCAGTATTTT	CASSQSLTSGRTDTQYF
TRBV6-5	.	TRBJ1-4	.	TGTGCCAGCAGTTACTCAGGCGCCGTAGGCGAAAAACTGTTTTTT	CASSYSGAVGEKLFF
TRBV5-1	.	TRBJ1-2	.	TGCGCCAGCAGCTCGGACGGCCGGGGCTATGGCTACACCTTC	CASSSDGRGYGYTF
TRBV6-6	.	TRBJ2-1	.	TGTGCCAGCAGTCGGGGCGGCAGCTCCTACAATGAGCAGTTCTTC	CASSRGGSSYNEQFF
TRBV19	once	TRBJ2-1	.	TGTGCCAGTAGTATAGGCGTATTAAGCGATGAGCAGTTCTTC	CASSIGVLSDEQFF
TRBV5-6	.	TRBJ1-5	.	TGTGCCAGCAGCTTGGACGGGTACAATCAGCCCCAGCATTTT	CASSLDGYNQPQHF
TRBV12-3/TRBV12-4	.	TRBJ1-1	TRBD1	TGTGCCAGCAGTCCCTACTCGACAGGGGCAGGGACTGAAGCTTTCTTT	CASSPYSTGAGTEAFF
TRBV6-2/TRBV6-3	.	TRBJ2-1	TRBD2	TGTGCCAGCAGTTACCCCGGGACTAGCGTAGAGCAGTTCTTC	CASSYPGTSVEQFF
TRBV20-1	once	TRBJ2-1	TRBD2	TGCAGTGCTAGCTACGGGGGGAGCTCCTACAATGAGCAGTTCTTC	CSASYGGSSYNEQFF
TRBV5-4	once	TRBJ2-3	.	TGTGCCAGCAGTTTGAAAGGGGCAGATACGCAGTATTTT	CASSLKGADTQYF
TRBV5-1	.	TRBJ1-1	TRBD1	TGCGCCAGCAGCATCCGGGACAGCACTGAAGCTTTCTTT	CASSIRDSTEAFF
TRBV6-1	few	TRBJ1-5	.	TGTGCCAGCAGCCCCACAGGTTTGAGCAATCAGCCCCAGCATTTT	CASSPTGLSNQPQHF
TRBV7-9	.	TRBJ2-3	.	TGTGCCAGCAGCTTACTAGGGTCGGCGCAGTATTTT	CASSLLGSAQYF
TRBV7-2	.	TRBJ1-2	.	TGTGCCAGCAGCCCCCGGGACCGGGCTGAATACACCTTC	CASSPRDRAEYTF
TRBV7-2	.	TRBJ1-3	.	TGTGCCAGCAGCCCTCGACCCCCGACTGGAAACACCATATATTTT	CASSPRPPTGNTIYF
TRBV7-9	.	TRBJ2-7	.	TGTGCCAGCAGCTCCCCGAGGGGTAGCGGAAACTACGAGCAGTACTTC	CASSSPRGSGNYEQYF
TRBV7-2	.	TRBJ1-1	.	TGTGCCAGCCGCAGGGATCTGAACACTGAAGCTTTCTTT	CASRRDLNTEAFF
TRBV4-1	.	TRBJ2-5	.	TGCGCCAGCAGCCGGGCCCCCCCGGAGACCCAGTACTTC	CASSRAPPETQYF
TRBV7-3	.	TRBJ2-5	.	TGTGCCAGCAGCTCTTTTCGCGGGGAGACCCAGTACTTC	CASSSFRGETQYF
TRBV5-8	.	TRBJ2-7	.	TGTGCCAGCAGCTTCGCAGGGGAAGGCTCCTACGAGCAGTACTTC	CASSFAGEGSYEQYF
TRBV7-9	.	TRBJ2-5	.	TGTGCCAGCAGTCCGATTTTGGAGACCCAGTACTTC	CASSPILETQYF
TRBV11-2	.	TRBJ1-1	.	TGTGCCAGCAGCTTAGGGGGGTCGGGACCCCTGTCCGAAGCTTTCTTT	CASSLGGSGPLSEAFF
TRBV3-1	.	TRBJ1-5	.	TGTGCCAGCAGCCAAGTGGAAAGTCAGCCCCAGCATTTT	CASSQVESQPQHF
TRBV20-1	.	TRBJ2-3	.	TGCAGTGCTTGGGGGCCGGATACGCAGTATTTT	CSAWGPDTQYF
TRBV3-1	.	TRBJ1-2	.	TGTGCCAGCAGCCAAGATATACTAGGGTTTGGCTACACCTTC	CASSQDILGFGYTF
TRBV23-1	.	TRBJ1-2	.	TGCGCCAGCAGTCAACCGACCAGGACCCTTTATGGCTACACCTTC	CASSQPTRTLYGYTF
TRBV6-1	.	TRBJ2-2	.	TGTGCCAGCTTCGGGACCGGGGAGCTGTTTTTT	CASFGTGELFF
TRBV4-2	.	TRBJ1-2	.	TGTGCCAGCAGCCAGGAGCTATACGACTCGATCGGAGGTGGCTACACCTTC	CASSQELYDSIGGGYTF
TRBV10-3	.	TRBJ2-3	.	TGTGCCATCAGTGAGACACTAGTAGACGATACGCAGTATTTT	CAISETLVDDTQYF
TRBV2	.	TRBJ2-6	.	TGTGCCAGCAGTGAAGGGTTTAAGAACTCTGGGGCCAACGTCCTGACTTTC	CASSEGFKNSGANVLTF